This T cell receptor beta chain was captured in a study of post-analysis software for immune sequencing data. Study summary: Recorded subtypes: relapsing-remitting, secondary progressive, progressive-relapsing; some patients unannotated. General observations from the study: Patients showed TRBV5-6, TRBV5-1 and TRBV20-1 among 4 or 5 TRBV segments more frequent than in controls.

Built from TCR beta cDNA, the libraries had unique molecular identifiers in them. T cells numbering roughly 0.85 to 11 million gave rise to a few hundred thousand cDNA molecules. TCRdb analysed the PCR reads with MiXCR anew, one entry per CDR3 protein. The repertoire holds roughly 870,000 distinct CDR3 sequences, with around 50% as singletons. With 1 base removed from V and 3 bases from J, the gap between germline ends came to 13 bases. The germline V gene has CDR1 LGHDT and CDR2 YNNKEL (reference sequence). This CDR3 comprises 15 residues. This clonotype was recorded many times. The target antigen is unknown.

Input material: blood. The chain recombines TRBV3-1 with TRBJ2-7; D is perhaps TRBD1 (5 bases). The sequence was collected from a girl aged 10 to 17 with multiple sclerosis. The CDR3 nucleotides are TGTGCCAGCAGCCAAGTTCCCGACAGCAACTACGAGCAGTACTTC. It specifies CASSQVPDSNYEQYF.